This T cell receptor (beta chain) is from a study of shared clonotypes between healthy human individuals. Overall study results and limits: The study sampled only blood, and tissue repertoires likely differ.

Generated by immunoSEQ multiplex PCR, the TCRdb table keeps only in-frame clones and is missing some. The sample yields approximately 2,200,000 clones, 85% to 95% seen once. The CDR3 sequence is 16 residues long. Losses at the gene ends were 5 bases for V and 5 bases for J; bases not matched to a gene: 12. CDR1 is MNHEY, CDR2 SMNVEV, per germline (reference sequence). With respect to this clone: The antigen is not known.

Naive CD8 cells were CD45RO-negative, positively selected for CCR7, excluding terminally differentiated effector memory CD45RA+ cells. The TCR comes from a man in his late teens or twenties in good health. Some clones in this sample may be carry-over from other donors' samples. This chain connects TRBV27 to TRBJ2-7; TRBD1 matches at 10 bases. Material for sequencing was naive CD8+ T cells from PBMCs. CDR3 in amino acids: CASSTIRDRGYHEQYF. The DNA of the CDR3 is TGTGCCAGCAGTACAATCCGGGACAGGGGATACCACGAGCAGTACTTC.